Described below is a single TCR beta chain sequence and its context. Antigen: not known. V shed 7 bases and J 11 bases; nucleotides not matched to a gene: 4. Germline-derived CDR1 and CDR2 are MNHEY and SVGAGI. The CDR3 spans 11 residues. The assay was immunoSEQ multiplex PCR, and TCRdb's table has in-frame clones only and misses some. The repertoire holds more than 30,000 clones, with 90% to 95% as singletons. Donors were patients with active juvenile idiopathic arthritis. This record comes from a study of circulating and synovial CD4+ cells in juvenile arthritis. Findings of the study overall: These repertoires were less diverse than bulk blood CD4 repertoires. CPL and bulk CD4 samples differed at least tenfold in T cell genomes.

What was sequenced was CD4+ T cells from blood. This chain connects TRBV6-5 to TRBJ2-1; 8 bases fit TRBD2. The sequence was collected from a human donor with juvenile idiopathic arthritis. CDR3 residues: CASTPGGKQFF. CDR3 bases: TGTGCCAGCACCCCGGGAGGGAAGCAGTTCTTC.